This passage covers 24 T cell receptor beta chains from one sample sequenced in a study of CD8+CD57+ T cells in acquired aplastic anemia. Individuals selected for sequencing had exhibited CD8+CD57+ cell expansion on flow cytometry. The template for TCR beta VDJ and CDR3 sequence profiling was genomic DNA. Each CDR3 protein gets one entry after TCRdb re-called the reads with MiXCR. The table lists 150,000 to 160,000 distinct CDR3 sequences, just over 50% of them singletons. Sequences were obtained from sorted CD4+, CD8+, or CD8+CD57+ T cells (not recorded which) from PBMCs. These receptors originate from a human donor with aplastic anemia.

This clonotype appeared once. The chain uses TRBV19 and TRBJ2-7; TRBD2 is a possible D gene (6 bases). This CDR3 has 15 residues. Trimming took off 5 bases at V and 3 bases at J, with 17 bases between the two ends. Germline CDR1 is LNHDA and CDR2 is SQIVND (reference sequence). In DNA, the CDR3 is TGTGCCAGTAGTGCCGGTGGAGGGCTCCTCTACGAGCAGTACTTC. The encoded protein is CASSAGGGLLYEQYF.

V is TRBV20-1 and J is TRBJ2-7; 11 bases align to TRBD2. This CDR3 has 15 residues. Germline assignment: CDR1 DFQATT and CDR2 SNEGSKA (reference sequence). After removal of 6 bases from V and 0 bases from J, the junction contained 7 bases not matched to a gene. CDR3 in amino acids: CSAIGTSGSSYEQYF. The CDR3 region has the DNA TGCAGTGCCATCGGGACTAGCGGTTCCTCCTACGAGCAGTACTTC.

This rearrangement joins TRBV2 to TRBJ2-1; 9 bases are shared with TRBD1. The J segment lost 10 bases and the V segment lost 1 base, leaving 5 bases of the junction unmatched. The CDR3 has 14 residues. CDR1 is SNHLY and CDR2 is FYNNEI in the germline V gene. DNA for the CDR3: TGTGCCAGCAGTGAAGAGGGACAGGGCCGCGAGCAGTTCTTC. Its translation: CASSEEGQGREQFF. Full variable domain (missing parts from reference TRBV2 and TRBJ2-1): EPEVTQTPSHQVTQMGQEVILRCVPISNHLYFYWYRQILGQKVEFLVSFYNNEISEKSEIFDDQFSVERPDGSNFTLKIRSTKLEDSAMYFCASSEEGQGREQFFGPGTRLTVL.

CDR3 residues: CSAREASGGAYEQYF. The CDR3 bases are TGCAGTGCTAGGGAGGCTAGCGGGGGGGCCTACGAGCAGTACTTC. The genes are TRBV20-1 and TRBJ2-7; TRBD2 matches at 12 bases. Germline CDR1 and CDR2: DFQATT and SNEGSKA (reference sequence). The CDR3 is 15 amino acids. V was pared by 3 bases and J by 2 bases, with 5 bases of the junction left unmatched.

This clonotype has a count of ten or more. CDR3: CASSLGTQTNTEAFF. CDR3 DNA sequence: TGTGCCAGCAGCTTAGGTACCCAGACGAACACTGAAGCTTTCTTT. J is TRBJ1-1 and V is TRBV7-9; D remains unclear. V dropped 1 base and J dropped 1 base, with 10 bases sitting between them. The CDR3 has 15 residues. Germline CDR1 is SEHNR and CDR2 is FQNEAQ (reference sequence).

This clonotype came up many times. The chain has TRBV5-4 and TRBJ1-1; TRBD1 matches at 8 bases. This CDR3 comprises 15 residues. Trimming cost V 5 bases and J 1 base; bases outside gene matches: 7. Germline CDR1 is SGHNT and CDR2 is YYREEE (reference sequence). CDR3 protein: CASRDPGTGNTEAFF. In DNA, the CDR3 is TGTGCCAGCAGGGACCCCGGGACAGGGAACACTGAAGCTTTCTTT.

This clonotype occurred a few times. The chain uses TRBV13 and TRBJ2-3; 15 bases are a match to TRBD2. The CDR3 extends over 18 amino acids. V lost 2 bases, J lost 5 bases, and 8 bases stayed unmatched. Germline V gene sequence: CDR1 PRHDT, CDR2 FYEKMQ (reference sequence). For the CDR3, the DNA is TGTGCCAGCAGCTTAAGGACTAGCGGGGGGGATGTAATAGATACGCAGTATTTT. It codes for CASSLRTSGGDVIDTQYF.

CDR3 amino acids: CASSLEISGGTDTQYF. The CDR3 DNA reads TGTGCCAGCAGCTTAGAAATCTCAGGGGGCACAGATACGCAGTATTTT. The J gene is TRBJ2-3, the V gene TRBV11-2, with TRBD1 as a possible D gene (6 bases). V was shortened by 0 bases and J by 1 base, with 11 bases between the two germline ends. CDR3 length: 16 amino acids. From germline, CDR1 is SGHAT and CDR2 FQNNGV.

The rearrangement links TRBV29-1 to TRBJ2-7, with a possible D match to TRBD2 (6 bases). Germline values: CDR1 SQVTM, CDR2 ANQGSEA. Trimming cost V 8 bases and J 2 bases, with 19 bases left between them. The CDR3 runs 14 residues. Here the CDR3 DNA reads TGCAGCTTAGGTCCGGCAGGAGGGACCTACGAGCAGTACTTC. Its protein is CSLGPAGGTYEQYF.

This clonotype was seen more than once but under ten times. The chain employs TRBV10-3 and TRBJ2-7, with D possibly TRBD2 on 5 matching bases. Germline V gene sequence: CDR1 ENHRY, CDR2 SYGVKD. The V end was cut by 10 bases, the J end by 4 bases, with 11 bases between. This CDR3 contains 11 residues. Here the CDR3 reads CATRDYYEQYF. The CDR3 DNA reads TGTGCCACCCGTGACTATTACGAGCAGTACTTC.

There are many counts of this clonotype. V is TRBV4-3 and J is TRBJ2-7, with TRBD2 matching over 8 bases. CDR1 and CDR2 (germline): LGHNA, YSLEER. The trim removed 4 bases at V and 2 bases at J, leaving 4 bases unmatched. This CDR3 comprises 14 residues. The CDR3 bases are TGCGCCAGCAGCCCATACGGGGGGGCCTACGAGCAGTACTTC. This encodes CASSPYGGAYEQYF.

A note on this clonotype: Sequence at one end of the junction differs from germline and may be a read error. V is TRBV6-2 or TRBV6-3 and J is TRBJ1-6; 7 positions agree with TRBD1. CDR3 length: 14 amino acids. The V gene's germline CDR1 is MNHEY and CDR2 SVGEGT. This CDR3 reads CASKRGTADSPPHF. The CDR3 DNA reads TGTGCCAGCAAGCGGGGGACAGCGGATTCACCCCCCCACTTC.

This clonotype has a handful of counts. The chain carries TRBV12-3 or TRBV12-4 and TRBJ2-1; D not certain. Trimming cost V 1 base and J 0 bases, with 7 bases left between them. The CDR3 sequence is 15 residues long. The CDR3, as DNA: TGTGCCAGCAGTTTAGGGCAGGCCTCCTACAATGAGCAGTTCTTC. The encoded protein is CASSLGQASYNEQFF.

In the case of this clonotype: A clone one base away is much larger, so this may be a read error. No conserved phenylalanine or tryptophan is present at the end of the CDR3, so a read error is the likely explanation. This chain connects TRBV6-1 to TRBJ1-2; 8 bases fit TRBD1. Per the germline V gene, CDR1 is MNHNS and CDR2 is SASEGT. Trimming at V came to 1 base and at J to 3 bases, leaving 4 bases not matched to a gene. The CDR3 runs 15 residues. The CDR3 DNA reads as TGTGCCAGCAGTGAAGGGTACAGGGGGGACTATGGCTACACCCTC. Translated, it gives CASSEGYRGDYGYTL.

The V and J genes are TRBV7-2 and TRBJ2-3, with D possibly TRBD2 on 6 matching bases. The germline CDR1 and CDR2 sequences are SGHTA and FQGNSA. Deletions cut 5 bases from V and 2 bases from J, with 11 bases between. This CDR3 comprises 14 residues. The CDR3 bases are TGTGCCAGCAGCCAGGGACTGACCACAGATACGCAGTATTTT. Its translation: CASSQGLTTDTQYF.

This clonotype was recorded a few times. CDR3 sequence: CAIKQGTTERDTEAFF. Here the CDR3 DNA reads TGTGCCATCAAACAGGGGACCACCGAAAGGGACACTGAAGCTTTCTTT. The chain carries TRBV10-3 and TRBJ1-1; 7 bases agree with TRBD1. With 7 bases clipped from V and 3 bases from J, the junction kept 14 bases outside the gene matches. CDR1 and CDR2 from the germline V gene are ENHRY and SYGVKD. The CDR3 runs 16 residues.

The rearrangement uses TRBV19 and TRBJ2-5; 8 positions agree with TRBD2. CDR3 length equals 15 residues. Germline CDR1 is LNHDA and CDR2 is SQIVND (reference sequence). J gave up 4 bases and V 6 bases, and 10 bases lay outside the gene matches. The CDR3 DNA is TGTGCCAGTAGGTCAGCGGGGGAGCAGAGAGAGACCCAGTACTTC. Its translation: CASRSAGEQRETQYF.

With respect to this clonotype: A much larger clone sits a single nucleotide away, making a read error possible. The CDR3 nucleotides are TGTGCCAGCAGCCCCCACCTTTTGGATGGCCACACCTTC. It translates to CASSPHLLDGHTF. The genes are TRBV7-9 and TRBJ1-2; D is unresolved. Germline CDR1 and CDR2: SEHNR and FQNEAQ (reference sequence). The CDR3 extends over 13 amino acids. Supplemented by reference TRBV7-9 and TRBJ1-2, the full variable domain reads DTGVSQNPRHKITKRGQNVTFRCDPISEHNRLYWYRQTLGQGPEFLTYFQNEAQLEKSRLLSDRFSAERPKGSFSTLEIQRTEQGDSAMYLCASSPHLLDGHTFGSGTRLTVV.

V usage is TRBV24-1 and J usage is TRBJ2-5; D possibly corresponds to TRBD2 (7 bases). Between the trimmed V and J ends, which lost 2 bases and 7 bases, there was a span of 10 bases. The CDR3 spans 13 residues. Germline V lookup: CDR1 KGHDR, CDR2 SFDVKD. CDR3: CATSDSRGGTQYF. CDR3 sequence (DNA): TGTGCCACCAGTGATTCGAGGGGGGGGACCCAGTACTTC.

The table lists this clonotype with a few counts. In nucleotides, the CDR3 is TGTGCCAGCAGTGTTAGGGGGTGGACTGAAGCTTTCTTT. Translating gives CASSVRGWTEAFF. The gene calls are TRBV27 and TRBJ1-1; possible D gene TRBD1, 6 bases. The CDR3 loop spans 13 amino acids. V dropped 5 bases and J dropped 5 bases, with 12 bases sitting between them. CDR1 MNHEY and CDR2 SMNVEV come from the germline V gene (reference sequence).

This clonotype was observed at least ten times. The chain is built from TRBV20-1 and TRBJ2-7, with no clear D. This CDR3 region has 14 residues. Trimming stripped 0 bases from V and 2 bases from J, with 11 bases between. The germline V gene has CDR1 DFQATT and CDR2 SNEGSKA (reference sequence). CDR3 nucleotide sequence: TGCAGTGCTAGAGATCAGGCCACCACCTACGAGCAGTACTTC. Its translation: CSARDQATTYEQYF.

This clonotype occurred many times. The chain combines TRBV9 with TRBJ2-7; TRBD1 aligns across 9 bases. Per germline, CDR1 SGDLS and CDR2 YYNGEE. Trimming cost V 0 bases and J 3 bases; bases outside gene matches: 4. The CDR3 runs to 15 residues. The CDR3 nucleotides read TGTGCCAGCAGCGTAGGTTGGGGACAGGGCTACGAGCAGTACTTC. This translates into CASSVGWGQGYEQYF.

This clonotype was seen once. DNA of the CDR3: TGTGCCAGCAGTGACTCAGGGACAGGGAGTCAGCCCCAGCATTTT. It translates to CASSDSGTGSQPQHF. The rearrangement uses TRBV6-4 and TRBJ1-5, with TRBD1 identical over 9 bases. V gave up 0 bases and J gave up 6 bases; unmatched junction bases: 3. The CDR3 has 15 amino acids. In germline, CDR1 is MRHNA, CDR2 SNTAGT.

In this sample, this clonotype is medium-sized. The V and J genes are TRBV15 and TRBJ2-3; 7 bases match TRBD2. The V gene end was trimmed by 3 bases and the J gene end by 2 bases; junction bases not matched to a gene: 8. This CDR3 is 16 amino acids long. CDR1 and CDR2 from the germline V gene are LNHNV and YYDKDF (reference sequence). CDR3 sequence reads: CATSSSSGVPTDTQYF. In DNA, the CDR3 is TGTGCCACCAGCAGTTCTAGCGGAGTCCCCACAGATACGCAGTATTTT.